Listed below are T cell receptor beta chains from one sample, sequenced in a study of neurological immune-mediated disorders. TCRdb recomputed calls from the 5' RACE reads with MiXCR, one row per CDR3 protein. The sample records about 55,000 distinct CDR3 sequences, over 4% being singletons. The specimen sequenced was PBMCs. These TCRs come from a man in his forties or fifties with multiple sclerosis. The CDR3 runs from the conserved cysteine through the conserved F or W. Each record gives: clone size, D gene, V gene, J gene, CDR3 DNA, CDR3 protein. D genes are given only for firm matches. Rows may omit the clone size; those that give it use once, few, many or a size class.

clone size: NA
D gene: NA
V gene: TRBV28
J gene: TRBJ2-1
CDR3 DNA: TGTGCCAGCAGCGATGGACAGTTGTTCGATGAGCAGTTCTTC
CDR3 protein: CASSDGQLFDEQFF

clone size: many
D gene: NA
V gene: TRBV12-3/TRBV12-4
J gene: TRBJ2-5
CDR3 DNA: TGTGCCAGCAGTTTAGGGGTCCGTTTAGAGACCCAGTACTTC
CDR3 protein: CASSLGVRLETQYF

clone size: many
D gene: NA
V gene: TRBV10-2
J gene: TRBJ2-7
CDR3 DNA: TGCGCCAGCAGTCCCAGGGGACGATCCTACGAGCAGTACTTC
CDR3 protein: CASSPRGRSYEQYF

clone size: few
D gene: TRBD2
V gene: TRBV20-1
J gene: TRBJ2-2
CDR3 DNA: TGCAGTGCCACCGCGGGGGAGCCCCGGGCCGGGGAGCTGTTTTTT
CDR3 protein: CSATAGEPRAGELFF

clone size: many
D gene: TRBD2
V gene: TRBV29-1
J gene: TRBJ2-1
CDR3 DNA: TGCAGCGTCCTCTCCCATGCGGGAGTTAAAAATGAGCAGTTCTTC
CDR3 protein: CSVLSHAGVKNEQFF

clone size: many
D gene: NA
V gene: TRBV5-1
J gene: TRBJ1-5
CDR3 DNA: TGCGCCAGCAGCCTCAGGTCGGGTAATCAGCCCCAGCATTTT
CDR3 protein: CASSLRSGNQPQHF

clone size: many
D gene: TRBD2
V gene: TRBV29-1
J gene: TRBJ2-2
CDR3 DNA: TGCAGCGTGGGGATAGCGGGGGGGCCAACCGGGGAGCTGTTTTTT
CDR3 protein: CSVGIAGGPTGELFF

clone size: NA
D gene: NA
V gene: TRBV12-3/TRBV12-4
J gene: TRBJ1-5
CDR3 DNA: TGTGCCAGCAGTTTAAACGGAGATAGCAATCAGCCCCAGAATTTT
CDR3 protein: CASSLNGDSNQPQNF

clone size: many
D gene: NA
V gene: TRBV29-1
J gene: TRBJ2-7
CDR3 DNA: TGCAGCGTTTCGATTACCCAGGGCTCGGTCTACGAGCAGTACTTC
CDR3 protein: CSVSITQGSVYEQYF

clone size: many
D gene: NA
V gene: TRBV5-1
J gene: TRBJ2-7
CDR3 DNA: TGCGCCAGCAGCGCGGGCGGGGAAGTGAGGGGTTCCCTCTACGAGCAGTACTTC
CDR3 protein: CASSAGGEVRGSLYEQYF